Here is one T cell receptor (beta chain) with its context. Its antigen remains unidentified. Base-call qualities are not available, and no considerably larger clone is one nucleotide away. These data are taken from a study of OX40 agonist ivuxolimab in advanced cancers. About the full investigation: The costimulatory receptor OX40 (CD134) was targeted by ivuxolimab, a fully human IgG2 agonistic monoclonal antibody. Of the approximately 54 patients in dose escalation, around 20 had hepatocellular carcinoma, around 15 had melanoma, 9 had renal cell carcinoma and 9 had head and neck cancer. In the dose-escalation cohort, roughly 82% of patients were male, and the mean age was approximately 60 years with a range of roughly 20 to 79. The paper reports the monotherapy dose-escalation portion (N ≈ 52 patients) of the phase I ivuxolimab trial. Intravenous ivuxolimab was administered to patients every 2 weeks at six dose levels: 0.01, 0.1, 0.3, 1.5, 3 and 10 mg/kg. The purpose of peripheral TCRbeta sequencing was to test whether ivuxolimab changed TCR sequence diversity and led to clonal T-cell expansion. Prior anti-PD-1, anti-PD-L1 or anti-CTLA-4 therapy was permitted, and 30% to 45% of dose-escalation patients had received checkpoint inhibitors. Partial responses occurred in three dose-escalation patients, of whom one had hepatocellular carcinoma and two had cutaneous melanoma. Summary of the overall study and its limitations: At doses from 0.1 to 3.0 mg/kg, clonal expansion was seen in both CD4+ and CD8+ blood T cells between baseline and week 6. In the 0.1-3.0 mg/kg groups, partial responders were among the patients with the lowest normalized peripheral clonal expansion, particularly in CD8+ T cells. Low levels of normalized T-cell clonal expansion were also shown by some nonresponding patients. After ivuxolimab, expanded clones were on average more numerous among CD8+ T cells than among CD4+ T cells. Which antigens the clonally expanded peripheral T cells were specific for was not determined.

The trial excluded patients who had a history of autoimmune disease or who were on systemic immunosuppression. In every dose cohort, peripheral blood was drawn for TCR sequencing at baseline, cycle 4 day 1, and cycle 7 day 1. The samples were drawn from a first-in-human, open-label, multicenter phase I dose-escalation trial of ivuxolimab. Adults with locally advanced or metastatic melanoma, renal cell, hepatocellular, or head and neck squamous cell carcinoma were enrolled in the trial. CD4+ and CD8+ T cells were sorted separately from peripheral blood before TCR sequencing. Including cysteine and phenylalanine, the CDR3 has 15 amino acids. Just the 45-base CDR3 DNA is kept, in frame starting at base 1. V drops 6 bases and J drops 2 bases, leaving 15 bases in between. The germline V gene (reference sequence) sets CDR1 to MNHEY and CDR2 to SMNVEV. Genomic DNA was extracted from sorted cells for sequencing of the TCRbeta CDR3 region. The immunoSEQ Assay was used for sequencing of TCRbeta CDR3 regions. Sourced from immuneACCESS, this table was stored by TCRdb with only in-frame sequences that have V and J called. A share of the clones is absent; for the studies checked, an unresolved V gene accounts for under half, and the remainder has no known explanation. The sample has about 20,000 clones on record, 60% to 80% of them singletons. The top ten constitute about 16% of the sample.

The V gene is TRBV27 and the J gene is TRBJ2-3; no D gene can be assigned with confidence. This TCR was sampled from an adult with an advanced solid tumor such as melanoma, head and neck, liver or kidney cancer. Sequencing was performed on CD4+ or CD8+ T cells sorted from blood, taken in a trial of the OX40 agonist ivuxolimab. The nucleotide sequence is TGTGCCAGCAGCCAACGGCTGGCTATCACAGATACGCAGTATTTT. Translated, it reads CASSQRLAITDTQYF.